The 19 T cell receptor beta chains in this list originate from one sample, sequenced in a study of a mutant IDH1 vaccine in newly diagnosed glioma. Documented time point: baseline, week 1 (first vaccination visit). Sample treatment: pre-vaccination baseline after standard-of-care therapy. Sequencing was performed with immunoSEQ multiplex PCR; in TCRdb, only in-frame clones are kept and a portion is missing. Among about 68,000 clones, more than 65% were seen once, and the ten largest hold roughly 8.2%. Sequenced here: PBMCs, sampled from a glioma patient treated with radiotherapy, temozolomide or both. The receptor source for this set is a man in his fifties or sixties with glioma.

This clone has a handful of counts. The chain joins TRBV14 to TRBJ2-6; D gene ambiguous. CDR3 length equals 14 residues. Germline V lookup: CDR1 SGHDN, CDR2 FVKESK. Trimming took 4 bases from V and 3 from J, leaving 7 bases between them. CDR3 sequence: CASSPLGGANVLTF. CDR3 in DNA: TGTGCCAGCAGCCCCCTCGGTGGGGCCAACGTCCTGACTTTC.

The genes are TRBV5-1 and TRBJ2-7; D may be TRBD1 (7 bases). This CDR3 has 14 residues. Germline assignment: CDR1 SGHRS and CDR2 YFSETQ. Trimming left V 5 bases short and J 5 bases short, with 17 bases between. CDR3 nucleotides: TGCGCCAGCAGGCAGGGGGGCTCCGTCAACGAGCAGTACTTC. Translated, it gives CASRQGGSVNEQYF.

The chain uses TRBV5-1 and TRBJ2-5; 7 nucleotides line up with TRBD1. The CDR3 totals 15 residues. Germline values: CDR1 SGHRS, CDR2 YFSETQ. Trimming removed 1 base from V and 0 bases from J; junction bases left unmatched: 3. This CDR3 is CASSLIGGNQETQYF. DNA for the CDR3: TGCGCCAGCAGCTTGATAGGGGGCAACCAAGAGACCCAGTACTTC. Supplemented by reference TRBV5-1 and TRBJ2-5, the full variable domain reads KAGVTQTPRYLIKTRGQQVTLSCSPISGHRSVSWYQQTPGQGLQFLFEYFSETQRNKGNFPGRFSGRQFSNSRSEMNVSTLELGDSALYLCASSLIGGNQETQYFGPGTRLLVL.

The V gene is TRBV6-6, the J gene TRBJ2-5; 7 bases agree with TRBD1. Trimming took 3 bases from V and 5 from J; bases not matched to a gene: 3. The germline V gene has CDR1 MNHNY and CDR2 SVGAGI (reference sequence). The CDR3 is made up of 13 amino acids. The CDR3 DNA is TGTGCCAGCAGTTATATACAGGGGGAGACCCAGTACTTC. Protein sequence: CASSYIQGETQYF.

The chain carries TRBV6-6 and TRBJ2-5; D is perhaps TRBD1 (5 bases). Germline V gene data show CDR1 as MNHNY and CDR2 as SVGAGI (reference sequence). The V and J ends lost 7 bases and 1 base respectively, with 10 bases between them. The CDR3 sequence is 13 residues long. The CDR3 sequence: CASKTGRQETQYF. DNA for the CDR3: TGTGCCAGCAAAACAGGCCGCCAAGAGACCCAGTACTTC.

The CDR3 DNA reads as TGTGCCAGCAGCTTAGAGCGGGGGTCTTCCTACGAGCAGTACTTC. The encoded protein is CASSLERGSSYEQYF. This chain joins TRBV11-2 and TRBJ2-7, with 7 bases lining up with TRBD2. In germline, CDR1 is SGHAT, CDR2 FQNNGV. V shed 0 bases, J shed 1 base, and the junction held 3 bases outside the gene matches. The CDR3 loop spans 15 amino acids.

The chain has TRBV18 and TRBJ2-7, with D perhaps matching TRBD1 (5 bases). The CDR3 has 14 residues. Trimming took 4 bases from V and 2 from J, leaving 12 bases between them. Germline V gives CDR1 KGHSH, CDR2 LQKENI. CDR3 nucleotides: TGTGCCAGCTCACTGGCCCCAGGGCCCTACGAGCAGTACTTC. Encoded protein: CASSLAPGPYEQYF.

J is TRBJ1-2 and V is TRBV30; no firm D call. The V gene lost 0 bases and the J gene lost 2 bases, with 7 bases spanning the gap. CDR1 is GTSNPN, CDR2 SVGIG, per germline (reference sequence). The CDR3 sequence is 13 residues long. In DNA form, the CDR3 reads TGTGCCTGGAGTGTACGCAGGAACTATGGCTACACCTTC. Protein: CAWSVRRNYGYTF.

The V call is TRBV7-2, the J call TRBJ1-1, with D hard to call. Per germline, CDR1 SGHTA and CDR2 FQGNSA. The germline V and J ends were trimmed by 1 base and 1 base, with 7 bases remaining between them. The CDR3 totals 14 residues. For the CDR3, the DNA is TGTGCCAGCAGCTTAGTTTTTGGGAACACTGAAGCTTTCTTT. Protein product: CASSLVFGNTEAFF. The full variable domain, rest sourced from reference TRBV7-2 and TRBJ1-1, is GAGVSQSPSNKVTEKGKDVELRCDPISGHTALYWYRQSLGQGLEFLIYFQGNSAPDKSGLPSDRFSAERTGGSVSTLTIQRTQQEDSAVYLCASSLVFGNTEAFFGQGTRLTVV.

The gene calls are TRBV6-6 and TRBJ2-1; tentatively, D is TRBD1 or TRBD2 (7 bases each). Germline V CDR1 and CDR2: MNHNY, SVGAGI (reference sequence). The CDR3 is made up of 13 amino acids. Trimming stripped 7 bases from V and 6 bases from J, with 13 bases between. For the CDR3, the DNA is TGTGCCAGCACCCCCAGGGGGGGCAATGAGCAGTTCTTC. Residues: CASTPRGGNEQFF.

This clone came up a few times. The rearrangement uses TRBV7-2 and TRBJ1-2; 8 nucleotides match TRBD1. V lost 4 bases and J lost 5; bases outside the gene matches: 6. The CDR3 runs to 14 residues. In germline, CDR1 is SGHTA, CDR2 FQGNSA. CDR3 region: CASSSDRGVYGYTF. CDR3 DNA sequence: TGTGCCAGCAGCTCCGACAGGGGTGTGTATGGCTACACCTTC.

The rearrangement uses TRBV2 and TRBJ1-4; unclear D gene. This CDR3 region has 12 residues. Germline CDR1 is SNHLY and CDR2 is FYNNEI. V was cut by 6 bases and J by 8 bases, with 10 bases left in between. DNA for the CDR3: TGTGCCAGCAGATCCGGCGGAGAAAAACTGTTTTTT. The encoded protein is CASRSGGEKLFF.

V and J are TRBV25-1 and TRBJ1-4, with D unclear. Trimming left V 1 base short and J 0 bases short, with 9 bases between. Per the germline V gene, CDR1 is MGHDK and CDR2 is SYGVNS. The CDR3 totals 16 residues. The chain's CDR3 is CASSEWAFATNEKLFF. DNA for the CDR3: TGTGCCAGCAGTGAATGGGCATTTGCAACTAATGAAAAACTGTTTTTT. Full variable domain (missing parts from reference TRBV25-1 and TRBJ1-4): EADIYQTPRYLVIGTGKKITLECSQTMGHDKMYWYQQDPGMELHLIHYSYGVNSTEKGDLSSESTVSRIRTEHFPLTLESARPSHTSQYLCASSEWAFATNEKLFFGSGTQLSVL.

The CDR3 loop reads CASSPDRYDTQYF. The CDR3 coding sequence is TGTGCCAGCAGCCCGGACAGGTACGATACGCAGTATTTT. This chain connects TRBV5-5 to TRBJ2-3, with TRBD1 identical over 7 bases. The ends lost 4 bases at V and 6 bases at J; junction bases unmatched: 5. Germline CDR1 and CDR2: SGHKS and YYEKEE (reference sequence). This CDR3 contains 13 residues.

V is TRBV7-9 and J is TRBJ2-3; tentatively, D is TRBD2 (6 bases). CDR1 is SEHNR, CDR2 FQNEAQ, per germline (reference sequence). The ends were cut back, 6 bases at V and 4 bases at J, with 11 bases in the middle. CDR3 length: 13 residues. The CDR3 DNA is TGTGCCAGCAGGCCGGAGGGGCCAGATACGCAGTATTTT. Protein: CASRPEGPDTQYF.

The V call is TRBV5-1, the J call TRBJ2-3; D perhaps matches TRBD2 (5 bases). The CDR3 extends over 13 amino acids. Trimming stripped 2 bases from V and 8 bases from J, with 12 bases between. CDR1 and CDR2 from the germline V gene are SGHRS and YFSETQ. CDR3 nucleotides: TGCGCCAGCAGCTTTAATGAGGGTGGTACGCAGTATTTT. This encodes CASSFNEGGTQYF.

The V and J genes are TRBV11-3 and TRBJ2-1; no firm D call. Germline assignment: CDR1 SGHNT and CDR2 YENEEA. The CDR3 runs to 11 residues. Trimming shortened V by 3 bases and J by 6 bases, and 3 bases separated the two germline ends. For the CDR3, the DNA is TGTGCCAGCAGCTTGGGCAATGAGCAGTTCTTC. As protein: CASSLGNEQFF.

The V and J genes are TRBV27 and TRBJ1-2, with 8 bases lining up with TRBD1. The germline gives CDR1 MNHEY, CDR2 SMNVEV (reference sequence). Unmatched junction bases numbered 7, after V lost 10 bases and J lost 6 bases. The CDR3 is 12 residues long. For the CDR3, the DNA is TGTGCCACCCGAGGACAGGGAGATGGCTACACCTTC. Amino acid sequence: CATRGQGDGYTF.

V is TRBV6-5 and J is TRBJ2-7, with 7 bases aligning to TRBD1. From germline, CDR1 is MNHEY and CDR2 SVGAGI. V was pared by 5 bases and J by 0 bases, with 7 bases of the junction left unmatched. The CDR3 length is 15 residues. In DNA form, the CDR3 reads TGTGCCAGCAGTCCGGACAGGTTGAGCTCCTACGAGCAGTACTTC. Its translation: CASSPDRLSSYEQYF.